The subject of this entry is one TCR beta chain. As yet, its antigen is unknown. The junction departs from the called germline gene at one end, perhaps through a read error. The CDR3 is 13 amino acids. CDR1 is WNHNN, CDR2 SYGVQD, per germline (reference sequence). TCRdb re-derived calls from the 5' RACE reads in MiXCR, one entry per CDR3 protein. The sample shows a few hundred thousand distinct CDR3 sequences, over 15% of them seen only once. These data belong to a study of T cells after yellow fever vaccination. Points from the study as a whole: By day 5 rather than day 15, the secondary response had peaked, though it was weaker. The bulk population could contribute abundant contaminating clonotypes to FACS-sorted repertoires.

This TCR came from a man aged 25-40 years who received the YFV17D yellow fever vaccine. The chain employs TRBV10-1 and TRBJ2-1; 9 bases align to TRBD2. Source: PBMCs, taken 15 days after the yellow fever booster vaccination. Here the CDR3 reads CASSGAGGRYLHF. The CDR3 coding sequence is TGCGCCAGCAGTGGAGCGGGAGGACGCTACCTTCATTTC.